A single T cell receptor beta chain is shown here with its context. Its target is not known. The sample is drawn from a study of cytotoxic CD8 clonotypes in ibrutinib-treated CLL. The study, taken as a whole, reports: The clonality rise at ibrutinib response reflected private clonotype expansion. Clonality measured at baseline exceeded age-matched healthy donors, tracking circulating CD8+ T-cell counts.

Germline lookup yields CDR1 SGDLS and CDR2 YYNGEE. V trimming: 0 bases; J trimming: 5 bases; junction bases outside the gene matches: 16. The CDR3 is made up of 19 amino acids. Some clones are missing from TCRdb's copy, which holds only in-frame ones; the method was immunoSEQ multiplex PCR. The table shows around 310,000 clones, with roughly 79% occurring only once. Here the sequenced sample was PBMCs, taken before ibrutinib treatment. The source of this sequence is a human donor with chronic lymphocytic leukemia. The V call is TRBV9, the J call TRBJ2-5, with 10 bases lining up with TRBD2. The CDR3 coding sequence is TGTGCCAGCAGCGTAGAAGGGATAGCGGGAGGCCCAATTGCGGAGACCCAGTACTTC. It specifies CASSVEGIAGGPIAETQYF. The full variable domain, in which reference TRBV9 and TRBJ2-5 provide the parts outside the CDR3, is DSGVTQTPKHLITATGQRVTLRCSPRSGDLSVYWYQQSLDQGLQFLIQYYNGEERAKGNILERFSAQQFPDLHSELNLSSLELGDSALYFCASSVEGIAGGPIAETQYFGPGTRLLVL.